This T cell receptor (beta chain) is from a study of T cells after yellow fever vaccination. Study conclusions and caveats: Researchers cautioned that FACS-sorted repertoires could harbor abundant clonotypes contaminating from the bulk population. Subsequent to the booster, the majority of primary-vaccination clones reappeared (around 97% CD4, around 90% CD8).

The CDR3 sequence is 14 residues long. V lost 3 bases and J lost 2, with 5 bases in between. This clonotype has just a few counts. As yet, its antigen is unknown. In making TCR cDNA, 5'RACE template switching added a universal primer site and UMIs to it. Each CDR3 protein is one row after TCRdb ran MiXCR on the 5' RACE reads. There are more than 350,000 distinct CDR3 sequences in the sample; 11% occur only once, and roughly 18% lies in the top ten. Sequenced here: PBMCs, sampled on the day of the first yellow fever vaccination. The clonotype originates from a man between 18 and 35 years old who received the YFV17D yellow fever vaccine. V usage is TRBV12-3 or TRBV12-4 and J usage is TRBJ2-6; no definite D call. The CDR3 DNA sequence: TGTGCCAGCAGTTTTTGGACTGGGGCCAACGTCCTGACTTTC. Translating gives CASSFWTGANVLTF.